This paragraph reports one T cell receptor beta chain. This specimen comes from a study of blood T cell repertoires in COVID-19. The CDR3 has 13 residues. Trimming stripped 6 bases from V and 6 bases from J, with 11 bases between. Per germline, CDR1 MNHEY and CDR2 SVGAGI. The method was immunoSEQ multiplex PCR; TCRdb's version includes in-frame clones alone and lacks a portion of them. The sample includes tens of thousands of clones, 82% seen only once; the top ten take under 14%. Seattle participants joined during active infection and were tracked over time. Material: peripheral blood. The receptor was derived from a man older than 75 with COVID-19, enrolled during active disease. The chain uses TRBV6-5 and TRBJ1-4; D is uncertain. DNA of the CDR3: TGTGCCAGCAGCCGCACAGTAGATGAAAAACTGTTTTTT. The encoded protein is CASSRTVDEKLFF.